These 24 T cell receptor beta chains were sequenced from one sample in a study of long-term antiretroviral therapy in people with HIV. An immunoSEQ assay, version v3.0, was performed at survey level. Assay: immunoSEQ multiplex PCR; the TCRdb copy retains only in-frame clones and omits some. The sample consists of some 25,000 clones, roughly 82% of them appearing once. The sequenced sample was unsorted PBMCs, obtained 3 years after starting antiretroviral therapy. These receptors were taken from a man aged 45-65 years with HIV.

This chain uses TRBV5-1 with TRBJ2-2; D is unresolved. V lost 1 base and J 7 bases, leaving 5 bases between the germline ends. Per the germline V gene, CDR1 is SGHRS and CDR2 is YFSETQ. This CDR3 region has 12 residues. This CDR3 is CASSLYDGELFF. CDR3 in DNA: TGCGCCAGCAGCTTGTATGACGGGGAGCTGTTTTTT.

This chain uses TRBV7-6 with TRBJ2-1, with TRBD1 matching 9 bases. V shed 1 base and J 8 bases; nucleotides not matched to a gene: 15. The CDR3 has 18 residues. Per germline, CDR1 SGHVS and CDR2 FNYEAQ. CDR3 sequence (DNA): TGTGCCAGCAGCTTAGGCGGGGGACAGGGTTTGAGGCGCGATGAGCAGTTCTTC. Its translation: CASSLGGGQGLRRDEQFF.

V and J are TRBV2 and TRBJ2-7; 7 bases are shared with TRBD1. With V trimmed by 2 bases and J by 6 bases, 13 bases remained unmatched. Germline V gene data show CDR1 as SNHLY and CDR2 as FYNNEI. The CDR3 is 16 amino acids. The CDR3 region has the DNA TGTGCCAGCAGTGAAACCCGGGCAGGGGGTTACGTCGAGCAGTACTTC. Translation: CASSETRAGGYVEQYF.

The gene calls are TRBV30 and TRBJ2-3; either TRBD1 or TRBD2 may fit D (5 bases each). The CDR3 has 15 residues. V shed 3 bases and J shed 5 bases, with 18 bases lying between them. Germline values: CDR1 GTSNPN, CDR2 SVGIG (reference sequence). CDR3 coding DNA: TGTGCCTGGAGAAGAGGAAGGGGAGCGGAAGATACGCAGTATTTT. It specifies CAWRRGRGAEDTQYF.

The chain links TRBV5-4 to TRBJ2-1; 12 nucleotides align to TRBD2. This CDR3 comprises 15 residues. Germline CDR1 is SGHNT and CDR2 is YYREEE (reference sequence). V lost 4 bases, J lost 8 bases, and 7 bases stayed unmatched. CDR3 sequence: CASSRTSGKVDEQFF. The CDR3 DNA reads TGTGCCAGCAGCCGGACTAGCGGGAAGGTGGATGAGCAGTTCTTC.

V gene TRBV7-2 combines with J gene TRBJ2-3; no clear D gene. The CDR3 extends over 13 amino acids. Trimming stripped 1 base from V and 6 bases from J, with 8 bases between. The germline CDR1 and CDR2 sequences are SGHTA and FQGNSA. CDR3 bases: TGTGCCAGCAGCTTAGAGTCCCAGGATACGCAGTATTTT. It codes for CASSLESQDTQYF.

The chain combines TRBV28 with TRBJ1-2; D ambiguous. The CDR3 loop spans 15 amino acids. The V gene lost 6 bases and the J gene lost 5 bases, with 19 bases spanning the gap. Germline-derived CDR1 and CDR2 are MDHEN and SYDVKM. This CDR3 is CASRVVRAGSYGYTF. DNA of the CDR3: TGTGCCAGCAGGGTGGTAAGAGCAGGTTCTTATGGCTACACCTTC.

The V and J genes are TRBV5-1 and TRBJ2-2; 7 nucleotides match TRBD1. The CDR3 loop spans 15 amino acids. V shed 0 bases and J 4 bases; nucleotides not matched to a gene: 3. Germline CDR1 is SGHRS and CDR2 is YFSETQ. CDR3 amino acids: CASSLGQGGTGELFF. The CDR3 bases are TGCGCCAGCAGCTTGGGACAGGGCGGCACCGGGGAGCTGTTTTTT.

The chain recombines TRBV9 with TRBJ1-3; perhaps TRBD1 as D (6 bases). This CDR3 is built from 15 residues. Germline-derived CDR1 and CDR2 are SGDLS and YYNGEE. The V end was cut by 0 bases, the J end by 2 bases, with 9 bases between. The CDR3 region is CASSVAAGAGNTIYF. For the CDR3, the DNA is TGTGCCAGCAGCGTAGCGGCAGGGGCTGGAAACACCATATATTTT.

The V and J genes are TRBV4-3 and TRBJ1-1, with 9 bases that match TRBD1. Losses at the gene ends were 4 bases for V and 5 bases for J; bases not matched to a gene: 11. The germline V gene encodes CDR1 LGHNA and CDR2 YSLEER. CDR3 size: 16 residues. In DNA form, the CDR3 reads TGCGCCAGCAGCCCAGGGACAGGGTTCTTGGGTACTGAAGCTTTCTTT. Amino acid sequence: CASSPGTGFLGTEAFF.

This clone appeared a few times. This chain joins TRBV11-3 and TRBJ2-2; D is unresolved. This CDR3 comprises 13 residues. Trimming removed 4 bases from V and 0 bases from J, with 3 bases in between. Looked up from germline, CDR1 is SGHNT and CDR2 is YENEEA. CDR3: CASSSTNTGELFF. The CDR3, as DNA: TGTGCCAGCAGCTCCACGAACACCGGGGAGCTGTTTTTT.

This chain uses TRBV5-5 with TRBJ1-1; possibly TRBD1 for D (5 bases). Germline CDR1 SGHKS, CDR2 YYEKEE (reference sequence). The CDR3 length is 15 residues. V lost 4 bases to trimming and J lost 4 bases, with 17 bases between them. CDR3 DNA: TGTGCCAGCAGCCGGGGCAATTGGCGCGCCACTGAAGCTTTCTTT. Protein sequence: CASSRGNWRATEAFF.

V is TRBV5-6 and J is TRBJ1-5; no definite D call. V lost 0 bases and J lost 1, with 5 bases in between. The CDR3 extends over 14 amino acids. Germline lookup yields CDR1 SGHDT and CDR2 YYEEEE. The CDR3 DNA reads TGTGCCAGCAGCTTGGGGAGGAGCAATCAGCCCCAGCATTTT. Amino acids: CASSLGRSNQPQHF.

V and J are TRBV6-5 and TRBJ1-5, with 7 bases identical to TRBD1. V was pared by 2 bases and J by 4 bases, with 5 bases of the junction left unmatched. CDR1 is MNHEY and CDR2 is SVGAGI in the germline V gene. This CDR3 has 15 residues. CDR3 in amino acids: CASSYRDSINQPQHF. The CDR3, as DNA: TGTGCCAGCAGTTACAGGGACAGCATAAATCAGCCCCAGCATTTT.

This rearrangement joins TRBV5-4 to TRBJ2-3, with 7 bases identical to TRBD1. CDR3 size: 15 residues. From germline, CDR1 is SGHNT and CDR2 YYREEE (reference sequence). The ends lost 0 bases at V and 4 bases at J; junction bases unmatched: 5. Here the CDR3 DNA reads TGTGCCAGCAGCTTGGCCGGTCAGGGGGCAGATACGCAGTATTTT. Translation: CASSLAGQGADTQYF.

This chain links TRBV11-3 with TRBJ2-1; D remains ambiguous. Germline CDR1 SGHNT, CDR2 YENEEA. The ends were cut back, 4 bases at V and 0 bases at J, with 4 bases in the middle. The CDR3 sequence is 13 residues long. The CDR3 spells CASSSSSYNEQFF. Written as DNA, the CDR3 is TGTGCCAGCAGCTCGTCCTCCTACAATGAGCAGTTCTTC.

The genes are TRBV6-5 and TRBJ1-1; D is ambiguous. Trimming shortened V by 10 bases and J by 5 bases, and 17 bases separated the two germline ends. Germline assignment: CDR1 MNHEY and CDR2 SVGAGI. This CDR3 has 13 residues. CDR3 in DNA: TGTGCCACCACGGGAGACTCAAGGACTGAAGCTTTCTTT. As protein: CATTGDSRTEAFF.

Written as DNA, the CDR3 is TGTGCCAGCAGCTTGCAGGGAGGGCTATACGGAAACACCATATATTTT. Its protein is CASSLQGGLYGNTIYF. The V gene is TRBV7-2, the J gene TRBJ1-3; a possible D gene is TRBD1 (5 bases). The CDR3 contains 16 residues. In germline, CDR1 is SGHTA, CDR2 FQGNSA. Trimming left V 3 bases short and J 4 bases short, with 16 bases between.

This chain links TRBV28 with TRBJ2-2; the match to TRBD2 covers 7 bases. The junction had 9 bases not matched to a gene; V was cut back by 5 bases and J by 3 bases. CDR1 is MDHEN, CDR2 SYDVKM, per germline. This CDR3 has 16 amino acids. CDR3 region: CASSGGGAGDTGELFF. The CDR3 region has the DNA TGTGCCAGCAGTGGGGGAGGGGCTGGGGACACCGGGGAGCTGTTTTTT.

The chain combines TRBV4-3 with TRBJ1-2; D is possibly TRBD1 (5 bases). CDR1 is LGHNA and CDR2 is YSLEER in the germline V gene. V was shortened by 0 bases and J by 5 bases, with 13 bases between the two germline ends. CDR3 length: 15 residues. In DNA form, the CDR3 reads TGCGCCAGCAGCCAAGATTCGGGGACGGAGTATGGCTACACCTTC. It translates to CASSQDSGTEYGYTF.

The chain couples TRBV28 to TRBJ1-5; D is possibly TRBD1 (5 bases). V was shortened by 2 bases and J by 4 bases, with 12 bases between the two germline ends. Germline CDR1 and CDR2: MDHEN and SYDVKM. The CDR3 length is 15 residues. Written as DNA, the CDR3 is TGTGCCAGCAGTTTAAGGCAGGGTACAAATCAGCCCCAGCATTTT. Translation: CASSLRQGTNQPQHF.

The chain links TRBV28 to TRBJ2-1, with TRBD1 identical over 9 bases. The length of the CDR3 is 14 residues. Germline CDR1 reads MDHEN; CDR2 reads SYDVKM. V lost 6 bases to trimming and J lost 2 bases; unmatched junction nucleotides: 2. This CDR3 reads CASRQGAAYNEQFF. In DNA form, the CDR3 reads TGTGCCAGCAGACAGGGGGCAGCCTACAATGAGCAGTTCTTC.

The V gene is TRBV30, the J gene TRBJ2-3, with 12 bases lining up with TRBD2. With V trimmed by 4 bases and J by 0 bases, 2 bases remained unmatched. There are 15 residues in the CDR3. Looked up from germline, CDR1 is GTSNPN and CDR2 is SVGIG (reference sequence). The CDR3 loop is CAWTSGGASTDTQYF. The CDR3 region has the DNA TGTGCCTGGACTAGCGGGGGGGCGAGCACAGATACGCAGTATTTT.

The chain combines TRBV19 with TRBJ2-6; D call uncertain. The length of the CDR3 is 12 residues. Trimming cost V 5 bases and J 10 bases, with 9 bases left between them. Germline V gene sequence: CDR1 LNHDA, CDR2 SQIVND (reference sequence). CDR3 protein: CASSPPMNVLTF. In DNA form, the CDR3 reads TGTGCCAGTAGTCCTCCAATGAACGTCCTGACTTTC.